The entry below describes one TCR beta chain. Its cognate antigen is unknown. Deletions cut 4 bases from V and 2 bases from J, with 10 bases between. Germline V CDR1 and CDR2: SGHKS, YYEKEE (reference sequence). The CDR3 sequence is 14 residues long. The treatment: 15 to 20 received Ad26.COV2.S at low or high dose, single or two shots; 5 received placebo; per-sample allocation not given. Sampling occurred on day 63 after the first vaccine or placebo injection. The data were taken from a study of Ad26.COV2.S vaccination and SARS-CoV-2 variants. About the research overall: Into the muscle, Ad26.COV2.S was dosed once or twice, 56 days apart. Study-level points and caveats: Post-vaccination breadth of spike-specific CD8+ and CD4+ T cell responses was reportedly substantial.

The method was immunoSEQ multiplex PCR; TCRdb's version includes in-frame clones alone and lacks a portion of them. The table records around 250,000 clones, around nine tenths of them present only once. The receptor was isolated from a person between 18 and 59 years old who received the Ad26.COV2.S COVID-19 vaccine or a placebo. Specimen: peripheral blood, collected in a trial of Ad26.COV2.S vaccine versus placebo. This chain connects TRBV5-5 to TRBJ1-5; TRBD1 is a possible D gene (6 bases). CDR3 bases: TGTGCCAGCAGCCCAAACAGGGGCAATCAGCCCCAGCATTTT. It is translated as CASSPNRGNQPQHF.